This entry lists 27 T cell receptor beta chains sequenced from one sample in a study of shared clonotypes between healthy human individuals. TCRdb's copy holds only in-frame clones and misses some; the assay was immunoSEQ multiplex PCR. The profile shows millions of clones, 95% of them singletons. Sequencing was carried out using naive CD4+ T cells sorted from blood. The subset here: CD45RA+ positively selected. Receptor source: a man aged 18 to 30 in good health.

The V and J genes are TRBV6-1 and TRBJ2-2; D is possibly TRBD1 (6 bases). In germline, CDR1 is MNHNS, CDR2 SASEGT. Trimming removed 0 bases at V and 2 bases at J, with 13 bases between. The CDR3 totals 17 residues. CDR3 DNA sequence: TGTGCCAGCAGTGAAGCAATAGGACAGAAAAACACCGGGGAGCTGTTTTTT. It translates to CASSEAIGQKNTGELFF.

The CDR3 reads CASSQAGTGKFAGANVLTF. The CDR3 bases are TGTGCCAGCAGCCAAGCCGGAACAGGGAAGTTCGCCGGGGCCAACGTCCTGACTTTC. V usage is TRBV11-3 and J usage is TRBJ2-6; D perhaps matches TRBD1 (6 bases). V lost 5 bases and J lost 4, with 24 bases in between. In germline, CDR1 is SGHNT, CDR2 YENEEA. The CDR3 covers 19 residues.

V and J are TRBV20-1 and TRBJ1-1, with D possibly matching TRBD1 (5 bases). The germline gives CDR1 DFQATT, CDR2 SNEGSKA (reference sequence). The ends were cut back, 0 bases at V and 14 bases at J, with 13 bases in the middle. This CDR3 is 11 amino acids long. The CDR3 coding sequence is TGCAGTGCTAGAGACGACCTCAGGGCGTTCTTT. This gives the protein CSARDDLRAFF.

V gene TRBV9 combines with J gene TRBJ2-1, with D possibly being TRBD1 (6 bases). Germline CDR1 reads SGDLS; CDR2 reads YYNGEE. This CDR3 contains 12 residues. Trimming removed 3 bases from V and 12 bases from J, with 13 bases in between. In DNA form, the CDR3 reads TGTGCCAGCAGCGCCCCGGCCAGGGGGCAGTTCTTC. It codes for CASSAPARGQFF. The full variable domain, its missing parts supplied by reference TRBV9 and TRBJ2-1, is DSGVTQTPKHLITATGQRVTLRCSPRSGDLSVYWYQQSLDQGLQFLIQYYNGEERAKGNILERFSAQQFPDLHSELNLSSLELGDSALYFCASSAPARGQFFGPGTRLTVL.

The chain uses TRBV7-9 and TRBJ2-1, with D tentatively TRBD2 (5 bases). The germline V and J ends were trimmed by 2 bases and 2 bases, with 13 bases remaining between them. The CDR3 is 16 amino acids. Germline assignment: CDR1 SEHNR and CDR2 FQNEAQ (reference sequence). The CDR3 loop reads CASSLRVGRPYNEQFF. The CDR3, as DNA: TGTGCCAGCAGCTTACGGGTGGGGAGACCCTACAATGAGCAGTTCTTC.

The chain combines TRBV7-3 with TRBJ2-1; 13 bases agree with TRBD2. The J segment lost 7 bases and the V segment lost 5 bases, leaving 8 bases of the junction unmatched. There are 16 residues in the CDR3. From germline, CDR1 is SGHTA and CDR2 FQGTGA. CDR3 loop: CASSARTSGGENEQFF. The DNA of the CDR3 is TGTGCCAGCAGCGCGCGGACTAGCGGGGGCGAAAATGAGCAGTTCTTC.

The chain couples TRBV10-3 to TRBJ2-7, with 7 bases aligning to TRBD1. Germline V gives CDR1 ENHRY, CDR2 SYGVKD. J lost 3 bases, V lost 4 bases, and 6 bases had no gene match. The CDR3 has 14 amino acids. The chain's CDR3 is CAISGTDRFYEQYF. In DNA form, the CDR3 reads TGTGCCATCAGTGGGACGGACAGGTTCTACGAGCAGTACTTC.

J is TRBJ2-2 and V is TRBV6-1; TRBD1 might be the D (6 bases). Trimming pared 6 bases from V and 2 bases from J, leaving 13 bases between. CDR1 is MNHNS, CDR2 SASEGT, per germline. The CDR3 is 15 residues long. DNA for the CDR3: TGTGCCAGCAGACCCGGGACACCAAACACCGGGGAGCTGTTTTTT. It codes for CASRPGTPNTGELFF.

V usage is TRBV27 and J usage is TRBJ1-6; TRBD1 is a possible D gene (5 bases). CDR1 and CDR2 (germline): MNHEY, SMNVEV (reference sequence). This CDR3 has 16 residues. CDR3 protein: CASGTYLPPKDSPLHF. The DNA for the CDR3 is TGTGCTTCCGGGACCTATCTTCCTCCTAAGGATTCACCCCTCCACTTT.

This chain uses TRBV11-2 with TRBJ2-3, with a tentative D call TRBD1 (5 bases). The CDR3 is made up of 14 amino acids. Germline lookup yields CDR1 SGHAT and CDR2 FQNNGV. Trimming left V 2 bases short and J 1 base short, with 7 bases between. Here the CDR3 reads CASSLSRGTDTQYF. The DNA of the CDR3 is TGTGCCAGCAGCTTAAGCAGGGGCACAGATACGCAGTATTTT.

Worth noting for this clone: This same CDR3 is encoded by further DNA sequences in the sample. This chain links TRBV5-4 with TRBJ2-1, with TRBD2 matching 11 bases. V shed 3 bases, J shed 0 bases, and the junction held 2 bases outside the gene matches. The CDR3 covers 16 residues. Germline V lookup: CDR1 SGHNT, CDR2 YYREEE (reference sequence). CDR3 bases: TGTGCCAGCAGCTCCCTAGCGGGAGGCTCCTACAATGAGCAGTTCTTC. This gives the protein CASSSLAGGSYNEQFF.

This clone was seen a single time. The chain has TRBV9 and TRBJ2-1; D is unresolved. This CDR3 spans 15 amino acids. V was cut by 0 bases and J by 6 bases, with 13 bases left in between. Germline assignment: CDR1 SGDLS and CDR2 YYNGEE. The CDR3 loop is CASSVGGYRANEQFF. The CDR3 DNA follows: TGTGCCAGCAGCGTAGGGGGTTATCGGGCCAATGAGCAGTTCTTC.

The chain couples TRBV6-6 to TRBJ1-5; 7 bases are a match to TRBD1. This CDR3 has 14 amino acids. V shed 2 bases, J shed 7 bases, and the junction held 5 bases outside the gene matches. The germline gives CDR1 MNHNY, CDR2 SVGAGI (reference sequence). The CDR3 region has the DNA TGTGCCAGCAGTTACCAGGGGGTAGGGCAGCCCCAGCATTTT. Encoded protein: CASSYQGVGQPQHF.

The chain combines TRBV10-3 with TRBJ1-5; D is unresolved. The CDR3 sequence is 15 residues long. Germline V CDR1 and CDR2: ENHRY, SYGVKD. V lost 8 bases and J 3 bases, leaving 17 bases between the germline ends. CDR3 bases: TGTGCCATCTCACTGACCGGGGATTTCAATCAGCCCCAGCATTTT. It codes for CAISLTGDFNQPQHF.

On this clone: One junction end does not reproduce the germline sequence, and a read error may be involved. The CDR3, as DNA: TGTGCTAGCAGCTTAGATGGGGGAAGGGATACGCAGTATTTT. Translated, it gives CASSLDGGRDTQYF. The chain has TRBV7-7 and TRBJ2-3; either TRBD1 or TRBD2 may supply D (5 bases each). There are 14 residues in the CDR3. The V gene's germline CDR1 is SSHAT and CDR2 FNYEAQ (reference sequence).

This clone has a single count. The chain carries TRBV10-3 and TRBJ1-2; D gene ambiguous. The ends were cut back, 7 bases at V and 3 bases at J, with 15 bases in the middle. From germline, CDR1 is ENHRY and CDR2 SYGVKD. The CDR3 spans 14 residues. CDR3: CAIKGIPSDYGYTF. The CDR3 nucleotides read TGTGCCATCAAGGGAATTCCCAGTGACTATGGCTACACCTTC.

In its sample, this clone was seen once. Within the sample, other DNA sequences also encode this same CDR3. The chain employs TRBV5-1 and TRBJ1-5; D is unclear. The V end lost 0 bases, the J end lost 0 bases, and 7 bases lay between the germline ends. The V gene's germline CDR1 is SGHRS and CDR2 YFSETQ. The length of the CDR3 is 15 residues. The CDR3 here is CASSLDGDSNQPQHF. CDR3 sequence (DNA): TGCGCCAGCAGCTTGGATGGTGATAGCAATCAGCCCCAGCATTTT.

Only one count was recorded for this clone. CDR3 loop: CATRRGSYNSPLHF. The CDR3 coding sequence is TGTGCCACCCGCCGGGGTTCCTATAATTCACCCCTCCACTTT. The chain employs TRBV28 and TRBJ1-6; D ambiguous. This CDR3 comprises 14 residues. Germline V gene sequence: CDR1 MDHEN, CDR2 SYDVKM. The V end lost 10 bases, the J end lost 1 base, and 11 bases lay between the germline ends.

This chain uses TRBV7-2 with TRBJ1-3; D unresolved. Germline V gene sequence: CDR1 SGHTA, CDR2 FQGNSA. The V end lost 3 bases, the J end lost 2 bases, and 11 bases lay between the germline ends. The CDR3 totals 15 residues. The CDR3 DNA is TGTGCCAGCAGCTTTACCCAGTTTCCTGGAAACACCATATATTTT. It yields the protein CASSFTQFPGNTIYF.

The genes are TRBV13 and TRBJ2-7, with 9 nucleotides matching TRBD2. CDR1 and CDR2 from the germline V gene are PRHDT and FYEKMQ (reference sequence). The CDR3 is 17 residues long. J gave up 3 bases and V 6 bases, and 15 bases lay outside the gene matches. The CDR3, as DNA: TGTGCCAGCAGTTTACTGGGGAGCGGGGGGCCAAACTACGAGCAGTACTTC. It specifies CASSLLGSGGPNYEQYF.

This clone showed up just once. The chain combines TRBV5-1 with TRBJ1-6; 9 nucleotides align to TRBD1. The V gene end was trimmed by 1 base and the J gene end by 7 bases; junction bases not matched to a gene: 9. CDR3 length: 17 amino acids. The germline CDR1 and CDR2 sequences are SGHRS and YFSETQ. The CDR3 DNA is TGCGCCAGCAGCTTGACATCTGTTGGACAGGGGAATTCACCCCTCCACTTT. The encoded protein is CASSLTSVGQGNSPLHF.

The genes are TRBV5-1 and TRBJ2-2; TRBD2 matches 8 bases. Unmatched junction bases numbered 22, after V lost 4 bases and J lost 5 bases. The CDR3 runs to 20 residues. Germline CDR1 reads SGHRS; CDR2 reads YFSETQ. CDR3 amino acids: CASSQDPLADALGGTGELFF. As DNA, the CDR3 is TGCGCCAGCAGCCAAGACCCACTAGCGGACGCTCTCGGGGGGACCGGGGAGCTGTTTTTT.

This chain links TRBV6-1 with TRBJ2-7, with D possibly TRBD2 on 6 matching bases. From germline, CDR1 is MNHNS and CDR2 SASEGT. Trimming removed 4 bases at V and 5 bases at J, with 21 bases between. CDR3 size: 16 residues. The CDR3 DNA reads TGTGCCAGCAGTGTGCCGTCGGGGGTCGGTCAGAACGAGCAGTACTTC. As protein: CASSVPSGVGQNEQYF.

The rearrangement uses TRBV30 and TRBJ1-3; the D gene is possibly TRBD1 (6 bases). Trimming shortened V by 0 bases and J by 3 bases, and 12 bases separated the two germline ends. CDR3 length: 15 residues. Germline V gene lookup returns CDR1 GTSNPN and CDR2 SVGIG (reference sequence). CDR3 nucleotides: TGTGCCTGGAGTGTAGGGGGGCCAAGTGGAAACACCATATATTTT. Translated, it gives CAWSVGGPSGNTIYF.

In nucleotides, the CDR3 is TGTGCCTGGATGAGGGGTCCGGAAAAACTGTTTTTT. Its protein is CAWMRGPEKLFF. The chain joins TRBV30 to TRBJ1-4; maybe TRBD1 (5 bases). The V gene lost 4 bases and the J gene lost 8 bases, with 11 bases spanning the gap. Germline loops: CDR1 GTSNPN, CDR2 SVGIG (reference sequence). The CDR3 loop spans 12 amino acids.

The chain employs TRBV6-1 and TRBJ2-7; D may be TRBD2 (6 bases). V was shortened by 10 bases and J by 3 bases, with 22 bases between the two germline ends. CDR1 and CDR2 (germline): MNHNS, SASEGT. The CDR3 has 15 amino acids. CDR3 coding DNA: TGTGCCACCGAAACCGGGGGTGGCCAAGTCTACGAGCAGTACTTC. Translating gives CATETGGGQVYEQYF.

J is TRBJ1-2 and V is TRBV7-9; perhaps TRBD1 as D (5 bases). CDR3 size: 15 residues. V was shortened by 5 bases and J by 8 bases, with 21 bases between the two germline ends. CDR1 is SEHNR and CDR2 is FQNEAQ in the germline V gene (reference sequence). CDR3 in amino acids: CASSPNGDPTGGYTF. The DNA of the CDR3 is TGTGCCAGCAGCCCCAATGGGGACCCCACGGGGGGCTACACCTTC.